The present entry profiles one TCR beta chain with its context. Using immunoSEQ multiplex PCR, the repertoire was profiled, and TCRdb retains in-frame clones only, with some absent. The sample has about 69,000 clones, around 92% seen once. The record originates from a study of T cell changes during pregnancy in multiple sclerosis. V gave up 1 base and J gave up 6 bases, with 8 bases separating them. CDR3 length: 13 residues. Germline V gives CDR1 SGHVS, CDR2 FNYEAQ. The sequence was collected from a female donor in good health, enrolled as a control in a pregnancy study. The V and J genes are TRBV7-6 and TRBJ2-3, with a weak D call TRBD1 (6 bases). Source: peripheral blood, taken in the third trimester of pregnancy. Written as DNA, the CDR3 is TGTGCCAGCAGCTTAGGGACAGCGGATACGCAGTATTTT. Its protein product is CASSLGTADTQYF. Filled out from reference TRBV7-6 and TRBJ2-3, the complete variable domain reads GAGVSQSPRYKVTKRGQDVALRCDPISGHVSLYWYRQALGQGPEFLTYFNYEAQQDKSGLPNDRFSAERPEGSISTLTIQRTEQRDSAMYRCASSLGTADTQYFGPGTRLTVL.